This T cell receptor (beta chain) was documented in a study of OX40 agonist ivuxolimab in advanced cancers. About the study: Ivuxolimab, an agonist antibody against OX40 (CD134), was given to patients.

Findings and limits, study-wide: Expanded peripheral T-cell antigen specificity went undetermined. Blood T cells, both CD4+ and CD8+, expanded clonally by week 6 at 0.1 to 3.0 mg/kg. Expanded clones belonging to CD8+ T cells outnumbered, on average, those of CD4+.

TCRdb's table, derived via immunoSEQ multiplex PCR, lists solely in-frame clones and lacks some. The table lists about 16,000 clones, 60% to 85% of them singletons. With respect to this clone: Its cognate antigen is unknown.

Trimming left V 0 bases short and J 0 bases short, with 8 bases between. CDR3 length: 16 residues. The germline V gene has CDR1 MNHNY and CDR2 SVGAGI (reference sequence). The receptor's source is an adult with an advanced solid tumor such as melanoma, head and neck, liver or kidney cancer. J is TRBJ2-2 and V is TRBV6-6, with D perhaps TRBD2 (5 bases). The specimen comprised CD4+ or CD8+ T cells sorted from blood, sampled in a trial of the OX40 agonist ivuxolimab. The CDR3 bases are TGTGCCAGCAGTTACTCGAACGGGGCGAACACCGGGGAGCTGTTTTTT. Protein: CASSYSNGANTGELFF.